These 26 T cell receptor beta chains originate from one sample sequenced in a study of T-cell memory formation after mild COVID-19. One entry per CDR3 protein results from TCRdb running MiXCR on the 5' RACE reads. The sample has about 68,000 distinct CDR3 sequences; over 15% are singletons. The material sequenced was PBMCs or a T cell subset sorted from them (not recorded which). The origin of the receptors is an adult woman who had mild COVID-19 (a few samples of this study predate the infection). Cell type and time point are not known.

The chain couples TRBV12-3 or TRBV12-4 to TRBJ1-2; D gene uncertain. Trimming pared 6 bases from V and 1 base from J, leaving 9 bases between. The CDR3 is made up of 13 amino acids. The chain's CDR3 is CASSTQYNYGYTF. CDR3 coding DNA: TGTGCCAGCAGCACTCAATATAACTATGGCTACACCTTC.

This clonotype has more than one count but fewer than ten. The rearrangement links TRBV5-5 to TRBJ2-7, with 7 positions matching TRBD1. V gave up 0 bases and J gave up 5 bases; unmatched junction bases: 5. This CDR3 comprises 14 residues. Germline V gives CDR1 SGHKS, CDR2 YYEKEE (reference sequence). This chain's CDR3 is CASSLVGGRNEQYF. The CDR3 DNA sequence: TGTGCCAGCAGCTTGGTAGGGGGCAGGAACGAGCAGTACTTC. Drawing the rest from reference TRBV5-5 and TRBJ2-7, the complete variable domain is DAGVTQSPTHLIKTRGQQVTLRCSPISGHKSVSWYQQVLGQGPQFIFQYYEKEERGRGNFPDRFSARQFPNYSSELNVNALLLGDSALYLCASSLVGGRNEQYFGPGTRLTVT.

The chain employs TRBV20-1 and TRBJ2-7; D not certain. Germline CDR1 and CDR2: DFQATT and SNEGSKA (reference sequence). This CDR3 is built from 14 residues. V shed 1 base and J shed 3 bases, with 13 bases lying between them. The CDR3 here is CSARARGSGYEQYF. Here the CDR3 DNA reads TGCAGTGCTAGAGCCCGTGGCTCCGGCTACGAGCAGTACTTC.

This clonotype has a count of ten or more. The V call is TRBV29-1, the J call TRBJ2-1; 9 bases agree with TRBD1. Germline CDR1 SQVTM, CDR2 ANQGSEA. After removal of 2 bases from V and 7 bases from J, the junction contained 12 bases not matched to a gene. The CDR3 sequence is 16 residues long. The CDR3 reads CSVESTGTGLMNEQFF. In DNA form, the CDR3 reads TGCAGCGTTGAATCTACTGGGACAGGGCTTATGAATGAGCAGTTCTTC.

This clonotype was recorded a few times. The DNA for the CDR3 is TGTGCCTGGAGTGTAACGGGACAGGGGGGTAATGAGCAGTTCTTC. It yields the protein CAWSVTGQGGNEQFF. The V and J genes are TRBV30 and TRBJ2-1, with TRBD1 matching 11 bases. The CDR3 runs 15 residues. The V gene end was trimmed by 0 bases and the J gene end by 7 bases; junction bases not matched to a gene: 5. Germline V gives CDR1 GTSNPN, CDR2 SVGIG (reference sequence).

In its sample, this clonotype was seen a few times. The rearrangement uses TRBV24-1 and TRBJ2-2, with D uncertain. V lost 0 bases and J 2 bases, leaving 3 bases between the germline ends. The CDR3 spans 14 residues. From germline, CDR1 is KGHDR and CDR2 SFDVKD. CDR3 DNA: TGTGCCACCAGTGATTTGAGCAACACCGGGGAGCTGTTTTTT. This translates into CATSDLSNTGELFF.

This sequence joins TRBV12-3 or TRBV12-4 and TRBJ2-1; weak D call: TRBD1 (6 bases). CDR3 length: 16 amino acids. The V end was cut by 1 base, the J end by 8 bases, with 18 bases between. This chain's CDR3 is CASSLVSPGGTDEQFF. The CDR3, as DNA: TGTGCCAGCAGTTTAGTGAGTCCTGGGGGCACAGATGAGCAGTTCTTC.

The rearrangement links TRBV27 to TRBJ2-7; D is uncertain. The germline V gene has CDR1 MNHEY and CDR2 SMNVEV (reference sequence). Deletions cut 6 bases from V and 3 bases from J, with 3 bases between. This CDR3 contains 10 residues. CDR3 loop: CASRGYEQYF. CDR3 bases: TGTGCCAGCAGGGGCTACGAGCAGTACTTC.

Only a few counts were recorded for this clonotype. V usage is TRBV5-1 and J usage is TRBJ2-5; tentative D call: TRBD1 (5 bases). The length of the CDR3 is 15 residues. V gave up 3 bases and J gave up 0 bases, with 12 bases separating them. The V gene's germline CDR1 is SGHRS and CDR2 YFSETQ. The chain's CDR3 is CASSSLGRNQETQYF. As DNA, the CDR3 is TGCGCCAGCAGCTCATTGGGGCGAAACCAAGAGACCCAGTACTTC.

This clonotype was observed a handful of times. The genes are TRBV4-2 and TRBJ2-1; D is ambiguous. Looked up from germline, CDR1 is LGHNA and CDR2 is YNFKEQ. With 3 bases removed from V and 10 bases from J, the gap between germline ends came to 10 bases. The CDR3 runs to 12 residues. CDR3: CASSQAVGEQFF. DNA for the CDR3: TGTGCCAGCAGCCAGGCTGTGGGGGAGCAGTTCTTC.

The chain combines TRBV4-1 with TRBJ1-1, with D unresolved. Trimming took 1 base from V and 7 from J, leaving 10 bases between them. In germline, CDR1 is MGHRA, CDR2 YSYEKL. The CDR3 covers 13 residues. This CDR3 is CASSQVRFHEAFF. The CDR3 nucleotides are TGCGCCAGCAGCCAAGTCAGGTTTCATGAAGCTTTCTTT.

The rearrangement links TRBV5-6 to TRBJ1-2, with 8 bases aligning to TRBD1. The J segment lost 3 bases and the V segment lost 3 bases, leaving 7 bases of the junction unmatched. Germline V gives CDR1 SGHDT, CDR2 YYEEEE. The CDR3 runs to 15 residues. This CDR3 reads CASSSAGGAYYGYTF. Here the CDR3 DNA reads TGTGCCAGCAGCTCGGCAGGGGGCGCATACTATGGCTACACCTTC.

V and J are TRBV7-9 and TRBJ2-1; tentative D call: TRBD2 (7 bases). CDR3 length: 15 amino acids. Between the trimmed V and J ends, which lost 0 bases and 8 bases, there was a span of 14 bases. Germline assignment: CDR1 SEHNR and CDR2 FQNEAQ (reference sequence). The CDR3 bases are TGTGCCAGCAGCTTAGCCACGACAGGACTAGATGAGCAGTTCTTC. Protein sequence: CASSLATTGLDEQFF.

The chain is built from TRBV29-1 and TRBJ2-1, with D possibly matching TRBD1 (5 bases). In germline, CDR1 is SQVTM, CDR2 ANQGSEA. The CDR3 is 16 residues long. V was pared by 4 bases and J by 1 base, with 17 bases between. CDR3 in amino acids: CSVAKTGAVSYNEQFF. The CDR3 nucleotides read TGCAGCGTTGCCAAAACTGGGGCTGTGTCCTACAATGAGCAGTTCTTC.

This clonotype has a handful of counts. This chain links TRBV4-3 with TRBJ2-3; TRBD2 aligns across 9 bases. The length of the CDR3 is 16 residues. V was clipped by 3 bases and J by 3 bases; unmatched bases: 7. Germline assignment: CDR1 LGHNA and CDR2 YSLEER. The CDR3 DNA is TGCGCCAGCAGCCAGGTGCGAGCGGGAGGAACAGATACGCAGTATTTT. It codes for CASSQVRAGGTDTQYF.

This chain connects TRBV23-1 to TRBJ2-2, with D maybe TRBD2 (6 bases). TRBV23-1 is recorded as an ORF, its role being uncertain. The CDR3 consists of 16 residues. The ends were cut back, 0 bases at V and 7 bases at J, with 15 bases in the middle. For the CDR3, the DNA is TGCGCCAGCAGTCAATCGGAGCGGGTCGATGTCGGGGAGCTGTTTTTT. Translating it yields CASSQSERVDVGELFF.

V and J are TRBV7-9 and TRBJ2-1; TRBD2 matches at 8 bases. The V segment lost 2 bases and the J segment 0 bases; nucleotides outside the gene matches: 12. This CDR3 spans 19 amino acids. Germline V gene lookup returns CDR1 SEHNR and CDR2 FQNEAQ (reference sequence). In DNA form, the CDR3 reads TGTGCCAGCAGCTTATTAGGGGAGGCGGGACTAGACTCCTACAATGAGCAGTTCTTC. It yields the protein CASSLLGEAGLDSYNEQFF.

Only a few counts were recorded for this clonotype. CDR3 amino acids: CASSRDRGSYEQYF. The DNA for the CDR3 is TGTGCCAGCAGCCGGGACAGGGGTTCCTACGAGCAGTACTTC. The chain joins TRBV25-1 to TRBJ2-7; 10 nucleotides match TRBD1. The CDR3 totals 14 residues. Germline assignment: CDR1 MGHDK and CDR2 SYGVNS. V trimming: 6 bases; J trimming: 1 base; junction bases outside the gene matches: 3.

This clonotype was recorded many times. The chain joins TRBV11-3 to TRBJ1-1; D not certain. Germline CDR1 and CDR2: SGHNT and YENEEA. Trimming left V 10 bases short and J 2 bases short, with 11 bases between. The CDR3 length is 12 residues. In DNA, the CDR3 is TGTGCCACCTGGGCCGGAAACACTGAAGCTTTCTTT. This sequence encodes CATWAGNTEAFF. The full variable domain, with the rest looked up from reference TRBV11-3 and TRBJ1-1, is EAGVVQSPRYKIIEKKQPVAFWCNPISGHNTLYWYLQNLGQGPELLIRYENEEAVDDSQLPKDRFSAERLKGVDSTLKIQPAELGDSAVYLCATWAGNTEAFFGQGTRLTVV.

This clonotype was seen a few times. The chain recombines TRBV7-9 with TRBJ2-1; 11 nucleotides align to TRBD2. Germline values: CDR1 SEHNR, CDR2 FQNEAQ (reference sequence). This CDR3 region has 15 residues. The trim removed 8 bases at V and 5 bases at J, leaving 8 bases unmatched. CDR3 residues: CASGTGTSGNNEQFF. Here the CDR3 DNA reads TGTGCCAGCGGTACCGGGACTAGCGGTAACAATGAGCAGTTCTTC. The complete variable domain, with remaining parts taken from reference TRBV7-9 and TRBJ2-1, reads DTGVSQNPRHKITKRGQNVTFRCDPISEHNRLYWYRQTLGQGPEFLTYFQNEAQLEKSRLLSDRFSAERPKGSFSTLEIQRTEQGDSAMYLCASGTGTSGNNEQFFGPGTRLTVL.

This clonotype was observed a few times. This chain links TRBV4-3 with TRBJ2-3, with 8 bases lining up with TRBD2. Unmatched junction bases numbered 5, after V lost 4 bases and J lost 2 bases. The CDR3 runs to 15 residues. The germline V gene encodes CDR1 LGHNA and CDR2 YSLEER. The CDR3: CASSPIAGSTDTQYF. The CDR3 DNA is TGCGCCAGCAGCCCAATAGCGGGATCCACAGATACGCAGTATTTT.

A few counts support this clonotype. This chain's CDR3 is CASSYASSGGAYEKLFF. CDR3 bases: TGTGCCAGCAGTTACGCGTCCTCAGGGGGCGCATATGAAAAACTGTTTTTT. The V and J genes are TRBV6-6 and TRBJ1-4; 8 bases line up with TRBD1. With 2 bases clipped from V and 6 bases from J, the junction kept 11 bases outside the gene matches. The CDR3 spans 17 residues. Germline V gives CDR1 MNHNY, CDR2 SVGAGI (reference sequence).

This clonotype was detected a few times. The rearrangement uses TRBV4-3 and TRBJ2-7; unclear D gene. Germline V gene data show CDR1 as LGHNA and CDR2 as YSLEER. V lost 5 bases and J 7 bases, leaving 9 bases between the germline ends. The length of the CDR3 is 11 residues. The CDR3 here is CASSDYVEQYF. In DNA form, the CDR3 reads TGCGCCAGCAGCGATTATGTGGAGCAGTACTTC.

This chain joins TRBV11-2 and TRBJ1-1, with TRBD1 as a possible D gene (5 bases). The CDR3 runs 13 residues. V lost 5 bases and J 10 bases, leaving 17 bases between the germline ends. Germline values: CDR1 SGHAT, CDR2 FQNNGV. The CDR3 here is CASSDKQGAGAFF. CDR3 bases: TGTGCCAGCAGCGATAAGCAGGGAGCGGGAGCTTTCTTT.

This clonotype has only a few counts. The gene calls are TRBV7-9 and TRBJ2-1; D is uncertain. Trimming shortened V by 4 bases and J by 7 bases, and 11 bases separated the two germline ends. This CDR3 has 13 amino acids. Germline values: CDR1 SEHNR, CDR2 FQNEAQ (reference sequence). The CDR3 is CASSSPLMNEQFF. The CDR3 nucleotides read TGTGCCAGCAGCTCCCCCCTCATGAATGAGCAGTTCTTC.

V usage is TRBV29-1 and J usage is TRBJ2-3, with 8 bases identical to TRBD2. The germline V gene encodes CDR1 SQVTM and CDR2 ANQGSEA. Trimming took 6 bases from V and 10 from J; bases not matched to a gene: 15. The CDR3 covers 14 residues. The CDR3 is CSVLAVAGNGAQYF. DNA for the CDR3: TGCAGCGTACTCGCGGTAGCGGGAAACGGGGCGCAGTATTTT.